This T cell receptor (beta chain) was profiled in a study of T-cell reconstitution after alpha-beta-depleted transplantation in children. This clonotype was counted at least ten times. The TCRbeta library was prepared with unique molecular identifiers. Each CDR3 protein is one row after TCRdb ran MiXCR on the PCR reads. This sample has fewer than 200,000 distinct CDR3 sequences, with over 5.5% found just once. V was pared by 3 bases and J by 5 bases, with 13 bases between. This CDR3 contains 15 residues. The V gene is TRBV12-3 or TRBV12-4, the J gene TRBJ1-4; D unresolved. The sequencing used PBMCs from the stem cell graft donor, collected from the stem cell graft. The TCR comes from a human donor who donated a stem cell graft to a child with Wiskott-Aldrich syndrome. The chain's CDR3 is CASSFGAGLNEKLFF. The CDR3 DNA is TGTGCCAGCAGTTTCGGTGCAGGCTTAAATGAAAAACTGTTTTTT.